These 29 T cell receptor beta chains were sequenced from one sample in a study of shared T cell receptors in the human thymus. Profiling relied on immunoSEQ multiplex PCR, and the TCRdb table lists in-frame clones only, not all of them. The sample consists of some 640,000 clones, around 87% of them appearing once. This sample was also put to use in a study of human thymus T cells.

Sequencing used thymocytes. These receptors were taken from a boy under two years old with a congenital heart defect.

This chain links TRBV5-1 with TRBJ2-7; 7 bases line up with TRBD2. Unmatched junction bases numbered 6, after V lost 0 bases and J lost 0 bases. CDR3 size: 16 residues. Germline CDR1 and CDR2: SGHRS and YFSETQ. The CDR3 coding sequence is TGCGCCAGCAGCTTGGGGGGAGGGAGTAGCTCCTACGAGCAGTACTTC. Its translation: CASSLGGGSSSYEQYF.

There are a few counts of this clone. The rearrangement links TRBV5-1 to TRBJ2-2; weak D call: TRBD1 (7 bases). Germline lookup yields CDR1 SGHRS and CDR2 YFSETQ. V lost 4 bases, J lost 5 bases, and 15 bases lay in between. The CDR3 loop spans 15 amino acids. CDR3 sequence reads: CASSTRGELTGELFF. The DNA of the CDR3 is TGCGCCAGCAGCACCAGGGGGGAGTTAACCGGGGAGCTGTTTTTT.

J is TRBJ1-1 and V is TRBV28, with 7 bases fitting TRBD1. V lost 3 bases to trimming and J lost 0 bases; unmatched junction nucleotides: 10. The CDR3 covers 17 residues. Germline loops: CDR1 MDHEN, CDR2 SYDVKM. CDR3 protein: CASSFDRVPWMNTEAFF. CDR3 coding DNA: TGTGCCAGCAGTTTTGACAGGGTCCCATGGATGAACACTGAAGCTTTCTTT.

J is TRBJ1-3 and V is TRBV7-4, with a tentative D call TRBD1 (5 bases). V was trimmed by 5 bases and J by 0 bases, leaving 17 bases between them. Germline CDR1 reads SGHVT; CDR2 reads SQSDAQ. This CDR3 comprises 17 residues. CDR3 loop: CASSHRTWPYSGNTIYF. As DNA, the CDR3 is TGTGCCAGCAGCCACCGGACATGGCCCTACTCTGGAAACACCATATATTTT.

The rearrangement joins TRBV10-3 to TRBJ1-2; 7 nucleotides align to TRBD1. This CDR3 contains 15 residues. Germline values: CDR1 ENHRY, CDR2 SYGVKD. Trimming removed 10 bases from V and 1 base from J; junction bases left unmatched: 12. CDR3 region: CATRTGTNFNYGYTF. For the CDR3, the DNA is TGTGCCACCCGGACAGGTACCAACTTTAACTATGGCTACACCTTC.

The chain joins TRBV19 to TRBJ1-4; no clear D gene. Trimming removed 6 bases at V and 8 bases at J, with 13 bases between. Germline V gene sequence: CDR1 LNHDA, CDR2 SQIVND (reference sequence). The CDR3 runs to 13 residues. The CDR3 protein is CASRWGVGEKLFF. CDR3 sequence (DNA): TGTGCCAGTAGGTGGGGAGTTGGGGAAAAACTGTTTTTT.

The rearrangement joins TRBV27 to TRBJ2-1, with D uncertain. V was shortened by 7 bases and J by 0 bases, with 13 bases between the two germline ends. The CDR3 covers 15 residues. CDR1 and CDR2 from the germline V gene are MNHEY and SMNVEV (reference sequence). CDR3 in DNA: TGTGCCAGCACCCAAAGACGGAGCTCCTACAATGAGCAGTTCTTC. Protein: CASTQRRSSYNEQFF.

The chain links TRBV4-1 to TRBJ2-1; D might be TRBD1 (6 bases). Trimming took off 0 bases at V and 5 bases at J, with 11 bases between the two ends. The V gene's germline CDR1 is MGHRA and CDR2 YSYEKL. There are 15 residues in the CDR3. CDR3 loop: CASSQDLAGDNEQFF. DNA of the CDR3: TGCGCCAGCAGCCAAGATCTGGCAGGGGACAATGAGCAGTTCTTC.

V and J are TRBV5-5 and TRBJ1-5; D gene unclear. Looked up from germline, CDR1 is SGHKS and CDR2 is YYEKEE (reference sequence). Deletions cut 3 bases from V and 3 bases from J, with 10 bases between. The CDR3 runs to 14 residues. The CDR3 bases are TGTGCCAGCAGCTGTAGCAGCTACAATCAGCCCCAGCATTTT. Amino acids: CASSCSSYNQPQHF.

In DNA form, the CDR3 reads TGTGCCAGCCGTACTGGGGGGATGAACACTGAAGCTTTCTTT. This encodes CASRTGGMNTEAFF. The chain couples TRBV6-5 to TRBJ1-1, with D possibly matching TRBD1 (5 bases). The CDR3 consists of 14 residues. Germline V gene data show CDR1 as MNHEY and CDR2 as SVGAGI. V was pared by 8 bases and J by 0 bases, with 13 bases between.

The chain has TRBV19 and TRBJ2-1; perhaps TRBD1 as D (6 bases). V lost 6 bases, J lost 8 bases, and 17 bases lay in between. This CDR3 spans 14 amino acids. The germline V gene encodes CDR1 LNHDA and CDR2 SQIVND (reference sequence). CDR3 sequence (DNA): TGTGCCAGTAGATACCAGGGGATTTACGATGAGCAGTTCTTC. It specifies CASRYQGIYDEQFF.

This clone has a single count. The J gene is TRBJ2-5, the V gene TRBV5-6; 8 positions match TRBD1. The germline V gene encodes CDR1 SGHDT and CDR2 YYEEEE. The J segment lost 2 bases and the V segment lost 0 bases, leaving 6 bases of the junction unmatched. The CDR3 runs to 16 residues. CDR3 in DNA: TGTGCCAGCAGCTTGGCCTCCGACAGGGGACAAGAGACCCAGTACTTC. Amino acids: CASSLASDRGQETQYF.

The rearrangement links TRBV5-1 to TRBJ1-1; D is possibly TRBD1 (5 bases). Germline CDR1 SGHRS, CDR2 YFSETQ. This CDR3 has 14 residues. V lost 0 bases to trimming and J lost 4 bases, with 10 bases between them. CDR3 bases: TGCGCCAGCAGCTTGGTAGGCAGGGCCACTGAAGCTTTCTTT. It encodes CASSLVGRATEAFF.

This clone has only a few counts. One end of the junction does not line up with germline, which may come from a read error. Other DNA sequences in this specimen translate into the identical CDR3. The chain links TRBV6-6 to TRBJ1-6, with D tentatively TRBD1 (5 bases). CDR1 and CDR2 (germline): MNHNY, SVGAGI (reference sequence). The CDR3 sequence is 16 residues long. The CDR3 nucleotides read TGTGCCAGCACCTACGAAACCGGGGACTATAATTCCCCCCTCCACTTT. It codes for CASTYETGDYNSPLHF.

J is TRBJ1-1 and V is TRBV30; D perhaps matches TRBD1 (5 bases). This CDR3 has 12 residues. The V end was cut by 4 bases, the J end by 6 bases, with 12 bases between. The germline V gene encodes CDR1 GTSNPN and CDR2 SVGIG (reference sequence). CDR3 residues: CAWNYKGPEAFF. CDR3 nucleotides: TGTGCCTGGAATTATAAGGGGCCTGAAGCTTTCTTT.

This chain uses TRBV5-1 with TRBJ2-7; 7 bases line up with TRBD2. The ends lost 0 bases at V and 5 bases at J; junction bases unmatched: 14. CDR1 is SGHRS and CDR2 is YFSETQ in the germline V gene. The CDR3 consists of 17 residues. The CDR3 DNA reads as TGCGCCAGCAGCTTGGCCTCCAGAACGGGACTATCAAACGAGCAGTACTTC. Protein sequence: CASSLASRTGLSNEQYF.

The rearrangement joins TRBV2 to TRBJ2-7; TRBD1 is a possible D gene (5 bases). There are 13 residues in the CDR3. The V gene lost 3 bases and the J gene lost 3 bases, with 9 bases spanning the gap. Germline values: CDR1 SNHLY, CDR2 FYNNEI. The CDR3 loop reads CASSDPTGYEQYF. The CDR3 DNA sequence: TGTGCCAGCAGTGACCCAACAGGCTACGAGCAGTACTTC.

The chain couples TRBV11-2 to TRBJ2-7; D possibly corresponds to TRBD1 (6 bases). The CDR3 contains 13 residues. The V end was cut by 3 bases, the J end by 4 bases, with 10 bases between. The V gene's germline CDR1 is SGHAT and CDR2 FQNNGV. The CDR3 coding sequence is TGTGCCAGCAGCTTTCAGGGGAATTACGAGCAGTACTTC. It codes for CASSFQGNYEQYF.

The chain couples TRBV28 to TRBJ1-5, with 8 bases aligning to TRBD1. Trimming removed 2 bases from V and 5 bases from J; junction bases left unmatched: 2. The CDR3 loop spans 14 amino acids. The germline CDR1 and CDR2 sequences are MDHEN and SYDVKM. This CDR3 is CASSLGQGHQPQHF. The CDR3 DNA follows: TGTGCCAGCAGTTTAGGACAGGGCCATCAGCCCCAGCATTTT. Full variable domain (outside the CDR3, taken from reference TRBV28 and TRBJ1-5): DVKVTQSSRYLVKRTGEKVFLECVQDMDHENMFWYRQDPGLGLRLIYFSYDVKMKEKGDIPEGYSVSREKKERFSLILESASTNQTSMYLCASSLGQGHQPQHFGDGTRLSIL.

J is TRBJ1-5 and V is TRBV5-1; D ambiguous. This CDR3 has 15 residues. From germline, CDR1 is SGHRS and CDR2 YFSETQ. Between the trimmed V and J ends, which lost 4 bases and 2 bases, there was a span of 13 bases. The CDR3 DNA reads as TGCGCCAGCAGCGGGAGGGCGGCCCGCAATCAGCCCCAGCATTTT. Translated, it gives CASSGRAARNQPQHF.

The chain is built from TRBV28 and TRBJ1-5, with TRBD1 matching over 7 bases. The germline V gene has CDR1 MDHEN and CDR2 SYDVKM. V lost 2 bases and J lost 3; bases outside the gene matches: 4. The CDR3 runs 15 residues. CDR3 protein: CASSLRQGPNQPQHF. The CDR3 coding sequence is TGTGCCAGCAGTTTACGACAGGGACCCAATCAGCCCCAGCATTTT. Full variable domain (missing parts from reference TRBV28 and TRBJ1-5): DVKVTQSSRYLVKRTGEKVFLECVQDMDHENMFWYRQDPGLGLRLIYFSYDVKMKEKGDIPEGYSVSREKKERFSLILESASTNQTSMYLCASSLRQGPNQPQHFGDGTRLSIL.

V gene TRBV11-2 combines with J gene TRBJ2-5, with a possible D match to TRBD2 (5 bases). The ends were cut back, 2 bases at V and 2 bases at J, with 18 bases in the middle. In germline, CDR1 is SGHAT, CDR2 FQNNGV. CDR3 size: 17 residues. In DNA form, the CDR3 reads TGTGCCAGCAGCTTACCGTCGCGGCGGGCGGATCAAGAGACCCAGTACTTC. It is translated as CASSLPSRRADQETQYF.

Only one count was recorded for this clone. The CDR3 nucleotides read TGTGCCAGCACAGGGAGGGGAGAGACCCAGTACTTC. It encodes CASTGRGETQYF. The genes are TRBV6-5 and TRBJ2-5; TRBD2 aligns across 7 bases. V shed 7 bases and J 4 bases; nucleotides not matched to a gene: 3. This CDR3 contains 12 residues. From germline, CDR1 is MNHEY and CDR2 SVGAGI.

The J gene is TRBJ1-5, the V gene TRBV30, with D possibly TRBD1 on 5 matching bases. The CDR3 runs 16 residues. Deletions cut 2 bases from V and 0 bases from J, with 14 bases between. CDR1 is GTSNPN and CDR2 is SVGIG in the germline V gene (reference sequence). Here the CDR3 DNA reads TGTGCCTGGAGTAGGAGGGGACCTTATAGCAATCAGCCCCAGCATTTT. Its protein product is CAWSRRGPYSNQPQHF.

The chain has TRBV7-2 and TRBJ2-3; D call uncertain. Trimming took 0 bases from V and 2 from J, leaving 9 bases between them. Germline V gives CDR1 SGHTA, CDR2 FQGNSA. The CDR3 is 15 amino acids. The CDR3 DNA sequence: TGTGCCAGCAGCTTAGCTAGCAACTACACAGATACGCAGTATTTT. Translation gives CASSLASNYTDTQYF.

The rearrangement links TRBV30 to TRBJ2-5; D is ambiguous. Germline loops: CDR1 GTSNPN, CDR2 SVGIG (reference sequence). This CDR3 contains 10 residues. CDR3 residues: CAFSQETQYF. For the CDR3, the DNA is TGTGCGTTTAGCCAAGAGACCCAGTACTTC.

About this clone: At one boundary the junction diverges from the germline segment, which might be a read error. CDR3 in DNA: TGCAGTGCGAAACAGGGGTTTAAGGACTTC. Its protein is CSAKQGFKDF. The chain couples TRBV20-1 to TRBJ2-7; 7 bases fit TRBD1. This CDR3 region has 10 residues. The germline V gene has CDR1 DFQATT and CDR2 SNEGSKA (reference sequence).

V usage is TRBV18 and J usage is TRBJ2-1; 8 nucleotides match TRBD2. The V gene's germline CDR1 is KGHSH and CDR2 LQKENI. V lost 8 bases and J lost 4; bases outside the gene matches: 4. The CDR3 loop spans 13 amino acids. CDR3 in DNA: TGTGCCAGCCGACTAGCGCGATACAATGAGCAGTTCTTC. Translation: CASRLARYNEQFF.

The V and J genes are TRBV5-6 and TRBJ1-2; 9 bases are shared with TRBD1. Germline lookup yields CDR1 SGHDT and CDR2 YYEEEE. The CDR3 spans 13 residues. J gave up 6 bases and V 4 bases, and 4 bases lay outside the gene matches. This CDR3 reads CASSGRTGDGYTF. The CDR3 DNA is TGTGCCAGCAGCGGACGGACAGGGGATGGCTACACCTTC.